The next 10 T cell receptor beta chains were all read from a single sample in a study of blood T cell repertoires in COVID-19. Only in-frame clones appear in the TCRdb table, and some are missing; sequencing was by immunoSEQ multiplex PCR. The data show roughly 260,000 clones, around 90% seen once. The sample comprised peripheral blood. These receptors originate from a woman aged 45 to 65 who had recovered from COVID-19.

J is TRBJ1-2 and V is TRBV28; no clear D. Trimming cost V 8 bases and J 6 bases, with 7 bases left between them. The CDR3 is 10 amino acids. The germline CDR1 and CDR2 sequences are MDHEN and SYDVKM. The CDR3 spells CASRRDGYTF. CDR3 DNA: TGTGCCAGCCGTAGAGATGGCTACACCTTC.

This chain joins TRBV7-9 and TRBJ2-7; 9 nucleotides line up with TRBD1. Germline trimming cut 5 bases from V and 3 bases from J; bases unmatched to any gene: 8. Per the germline V gene, CDR1 is SEHNR and CDR2 is FQNEAQ (reference sequence). The CDR3 totals 15 residues. The CDR3 nucleotides are TGTGCCAGCAGCGGCCAGCCGGGACAGGGCTACGAGCAGTACTTC. As protein: CASSGQPGQGYEQYF.

This rearrangement joins TRBV19 to TRBJ1-1; no firm D call. Trimming cost V 8 bases and J 5 bases, with 9 bases left between them. Looked up from germline, CDR1 is LNHDA and CDR2 is SQIVND (reference sequence). The CDR3 length is 11 residues. CDR3 coding DNA: TGTGCCAGTGGGGAGTGGACTGAAGCTTTCTTT. This encodes CASGEWTEAFF.

The chain recombines TRBV24-1 with TRBJ2-2; weak D call: TRBD1 (7 bases). This CDR3 contains 16 residues. V was pared by 0 bases and J by 4 bases, with 11 bases between. CDR1 is KGHDR and CDR2 is SFDVKD in the germline V gene. DNA of the CDR3: TGTGCCACCAGTGATTTGGGGCAGGGGGGCACCGGGGAGCTGTTTTTT. Amino acid sequence: CATSDLGQGGTGELFF.

As DNA, the CDR3 is TGTGCCAGCAGCTTAGTCGGGGGGAACCAGCCCCAGCATTTT. Protein: CASSLVGGNQPQHF. The chain carries TRBV7-9 and TRBJ1-5; maybe TRBD1 (5 bases). The V and J ends lost 1 base and 7 bases respectively, with 11 bases between them. The CDR3 is 14 residues long. The germline V gene has CDR1 SEHNR and CDR2 FQNEAQ (reference sequence).

V gene TRBV6-5 combines with J gene TRBJ1-3; possibly TRBD1 for D (6 bases). This CDR3 region has 14 residues. The V and J ends lost 0 bases and 6 bases respectively, with 9 bases between them. Germline CDR1 is MNHEY and CDR2 is SVGAGI. The CDR3 is CASSYSDRPNTIYF. The CDR3 nucleotides are TGTGCCAGCAGTTACTCAGACAGGCCAAACACCATATATTTT.

The chain recombines TRBV7-9 with TRBJ1-1, with a weak D call TRBD1 (6 bases). The CDR3 has 14 residues. V was shortened by 4 bases and J by 3 bases, with 12 bases between the two germline ends. Per germline, CDR1 SEHNR and CDR2 FQNEAQ (reference sequence). CDR3 sequence reads: CASSSPYRDTEAFF. As DNA, the CDR3 is TGTGCCAGCAGCTCGCCTTACAGGGACACTGAAGCTTTCTTT.

This clone was recorded only once. This chain connects TRBV19 to TRBJ2-3; 7 bases are a match to TRBD1. Germline trimming cut 3 bases from V and 1 base from J; bases unmatched to any gene: 4. The CDR3 covers 15 residues. The germline V gene encodes CDR1 LNHDA and CDR2 SQIVND (reference sequence). The CDR3 DNA follows: TGTGCCAGTAGTATTAGGCAGGGGGGCACAGATACGCAGTATTTT. Translating gives CASSIRQGGTDTQYF. Combining the CDR3 with reference TRBV19 and TRBJ2-3 gives the whole variable domain DGGITQSPKYLFRKEGQNVTLSCEQNLNHDAMYWYRQDPGQGLRLIYYSQIVNDFQKGDIAEGYSVSREKKESFPLTVTSAQKNPTAFYLCASSIRQGGTDTQYFGPGTRLTVL.

This chain uses TRBV7-3 with TRBJ2-5; D is perhaps TRBD2 (6 bases). Deletions cut 5 bases from V and 5 bases from J, with 12 bases between. CDR3 length equals 13 residues. The germline V gene encodes CDR1 SGHTA and CDR2 FQGTGA. This chain's CDR3 is CASSRGFEETQYF. The CDR3 DNA reads TGTGCCAGCAGCCGGGGGTTTGAGGAGACCCAGTACTTC.

The chain joins TRBV27 to TRBJ1-5; 8 nucleotides agree with TRBD1. The CDR3 is 17 residues long. V shed 5 bases, J shed 1 base, and the junction held 10 bases outside the gene matches. Germline assignment: CDR1 MNHEY and CDR2 SMNVEV (reference sequence). The CDR3 nucleotides are TGTGCCAGCAGTAATGGGGCAGGGGGCAAGAGCAATCAGCCCCAGCATTTT. As protein: CASSNGAGGKSNQPQHF.